The entry that follows covers one TCR beta chain sequence. Each subset's genomic DNA was split evenly across several immunoSEQ plates. Measured with immunoSEQ multiplex PCR; TCRdb has only the in-frame clones, and not every one. The data contain over 700,000 clones, 72% of them singletons. A CD45RA+ naive subset and a CD45RA-negative memory subset were split from CD4+ cells. The data stem from a study of shared clonotypes between healthy human individuals. Germline V gene data show CDR1 as MNHEY and CDR2 as SMNVEV (reference sequence). There are 17 residues in the CDR3. V was clipped by 6 bases and J by 5 bases, with 23 bases between them.

Sequencing was carried out using memory CD4+ T cells sorted from blood. Described subset: CD45RA-negative fraction. The V call is TRBV27, the J call TRBJ2-1; D perhaps matches TRBD2 (6 bases). This receptor was obtained from a woman in her twenties or thirties in good health. This CDR3 is CASRSFSGSTTHNEQFF. DNA of the CDR3: TGTGCCAGCAGGTCCTTTTCCGGGAGCACCACCCACAATGAGCAGTTCTTC.